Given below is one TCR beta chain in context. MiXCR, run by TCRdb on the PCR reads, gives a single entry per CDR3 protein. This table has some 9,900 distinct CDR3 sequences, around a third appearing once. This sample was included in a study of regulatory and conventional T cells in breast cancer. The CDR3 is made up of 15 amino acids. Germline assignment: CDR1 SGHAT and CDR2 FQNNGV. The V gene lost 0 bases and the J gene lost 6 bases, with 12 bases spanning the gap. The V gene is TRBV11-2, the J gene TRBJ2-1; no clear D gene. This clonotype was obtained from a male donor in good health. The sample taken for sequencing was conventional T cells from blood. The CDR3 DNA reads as TGTGCCAGCAGCTTAGAGGCTGGCCTCAGCAATGAGCAGTTCTTC. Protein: CASSLEAGLSNEQFF.